Below are 5 T cell receptor beta chains sequenced from a single sample in a study of T-cell memory formation after mild COVID-19. TCRdb analysed the 5' RACE reads with MiXCR anew, one entry per CDR3 protein. The sample includes more than 100,000 distinct CDR3 sequences, 5% to 6.5% of them seen just once. The source material was PBMCs or a T cell subset sorted from them (not recorded which). The receptors stem from an adult woman who had mild COVID-19 (a few samples of this study predate the infection). Cell type and time point are not known.

V is TRBV6-1 and J is TRBJ1-3; TRBD1 is a possible D gene (6 bases). The CDR3 covers 16 residues. Germline V gene sequence: CDR1 MNHNS, CDR2 SASEGT. V was shortened by 6 bases and J by 1 base, with 16 bases between the two germline ends. The CDR3 loop is CASRAPDSASGNTIYF. The CDR3 bases are TGTGCCAGCAGGGCACCGGACAGTGCTTCTGGAAACACCATATATTTT.

The rearrangement joins TRBV7-3 to TRBJ2-2; D is undetermined. V lost 6 bases to trimming and J lost 5 bases, with 16 bases between them. The germline V gene has CDR1 SGHTA and CDR2 FQGTGA. The CDR3 is 15 residues long. The CDR3: CASRGPPGVTGELFF. The CDR3 coding sequence is TGTGCCAGCAGGGGCCCGCCGGGCGTTACCGGGGAGCTGTTTTTT.

This clonotype has just a few counts. The chain links TRBV20-1 to TRBJ2-1; the match to TRBD2 covers 12 bases. The length of the CDR3 is 15 residues. Unmatched junction bases numbered 5, after V lost 3 bases and J lost 5 bases. Germline loops: CDR1 DFQATT, CDR2 SNEGSKA (reference sequence). The CDR3 loop is CSASRTSGMNNEQFF. CDR3 in DNA: TGCAGTGCTAGCAGGACTAGCGGGATGAACAATGAGCAGTTCTTC.

In this sample, this clonotype turned up a few times. This chain links TRBV2 with TRBJ1-3; 10 positions agree with TRBD1. V lost 5 bases and J lost 0; bases outside the gene matches: 4. From germline, CDR1 is SNHLY and CDR2 FYNNEI. This CDR3 has 16 residues. The CDR3 loop is CASSYRQGASGNTIYF. CDR3 DNA sequence: TGTGCCAGCAGTTATAGACAGGGGGCCTCTGGAAACACCATATATTTT.

This clonotype was seen a handful of times. The chain carries TRBV12-3 or TRBV12-4 and TRBJ1-1; TRBD1 agrees at 7 bases. The CDR3 runs 15 residues. V gave up 1 base and J gave up 5 bases; unmatched junction bases: 7. CDR3 DNA sequence: TGTGCCAGCAGTTTAGAAACAGGGGCCGGAACTGAAGCTTTCTTT. Translated, it gives CASSLETGAGTEAFF.